The 31 T cell receptor beta chains below were found in one sample sequenced in a study of T cell repertoires in cytomegalovirus infection. TCRdb processed the reads anew with MiXCR; each CDR3 protein has one entry. Seen here are under 250,000 distinct CDR3 sequences, 6.5% observed once, and the top ten hold 5.5% to 6.5%. Sequencing input: PBMCs. The receptors stem from a human donor in good health (CMV status not recorded). Some clones in this sample may be carry-over from other donors' samples.

There are many counts of this clonotype. The J gene is TRBJ2-4, the V gene TRBV7-2; TRBD2 aligns across 7 bases. The trim removed 1 base at V and 5 bases at J, leaving 2 bases unmatched. Germline V gene lookup returns CDR1 SGHTA and CDR2 FQGNSA. This CDR3 contains 14 residues. The CDR3 coding sequence is TGTGCCAGCAGCTTAGGTGCGGGGGAAAACATTCAGTACTTC. Its protein is CASSLGAGENIQYF.

The V and J genes are TRBV20-1 and TRBJ1-3, with TRBD1 matching 7 bases. This CDR3 contains 14 residues. Germline loops: CDR1 DFQATT, CDR2 SNEGSKA (reference sequence). With V trimmed by 6 bases and J by 4 bases, 9 bases remained unmatched. CDR3 protein: CSATKPGQGNTIYF. For the CDR3, the DNA is TGCAGTGCCACAAAACCGGGACAGGGAAACACCATATATTTT.

This clonotype was seen at least ten times. The chain joins TRBV20-1 to TRBJ1-1; 7 nucleotides match TRBD1. The V gene's germline CDR1 is DFQATT and CDR2 SNEGSKA (reference sequence). With V trimmed by 5 bases and J by 1 base, 4 bases remained unmatched. The length of the CDR3 is 13 residues. In DNA, the CDR3 is TGCAGTGCTCCCAGGGGGGGGAACACTGAAGCTTTCTTT. It is translated as CSAPRGGNTEAFF.

This clonotype was found many times. The chain is built from TRBV5-1 and TRBJ2-1; D possibly corresponds to TRBD1 (6 bases). Germline CDR1 is SGHRS and CDR2 is YFSETQ. Trimming removed 8 bases from V and 4 bases from J, with 22 bases in between. The CDR3 is made up of 16 amino acids. This chain's CDR3 is CASKEEGTRNYNEQFF. The CDR3 region has the DNA TGCGCCAGTAAAGAGGAAGGGACACGGAATTACAATGAGCAGTTCTTC.

The rearrangement uses TRBV6-2 or TRBV6-3 and TRBJ1-6; D not resolved. V lost 5 bases, J lost 0 bases, and 5 bases lay in between. The CDR3 has 14 amino acids. Germline loops: CDR1 MNHEY, CDR2 SVGEGT. The CDR3 bases are TGTGCCAGCAGTCGGGACTCCTATAATTCACCCCTCCACTTT. The encoded protein is CASSRDSYNSPLHF.

This clonotype was observed many times. This rearrangement joins TRBV5-4 to TRBJ2-7; 7 bases agree with TRBD1. The trim removed 3 bases at V and 2 bases at J, leaving 5 bases unmatched. CDR3 length: 14 amino acids. Germline CDR1 and CDR2: SGHNT and YYREEE (reference sequence). The CDR3 reads CASSSGQSPYEQYF. The CDR3 DNA reads as TGTGCCAGCAGCTCGGGACAGTCGCCCTACGAGCAGTACTTC.

Ten or more counts support this clonotype. The V gene is TRBV7-9, the J gene TRBJ2-5; TRBD1 is a possible D gene (6 bases). V lost 3 bases, J lost 5 bases, and 13 bases lay in between. There are 14 residues in the CDR3. Per the germline V gene, CDR1 is SEHNR and CDR2 is FQNEAQ (reference sequence). For the CDR3, the DNA is TGTGCCAGCAGCTTGAAACAGGGTTGGGAGACCCAGTACTTC. It encodes CASSLKQGWETQYF.

The chain combines TRBV7-9 with TRBJ1-1, with D unresolved. V was pared by 2 bases and J by 11 bases, with 15 bases between. CDR3 length equals 13 residues. CDR1 SEHNR and CDR2 FQNEAQ come from the germline V gene (reference sequence). The CDR3: CASSLLTQGYAFF. CDR3 sequence (DNA): TGTGCCAGCAGCTTATTGACTCAAGGTTATGCTTTCTTT.

This clonotype was counted ten times or more. This chain uses TRBV12-5 with TRBJ2-5, with TRBD1 identical over 10 bases. The CDR3 extends over 15 amino acids. CDR1 LGHNT and CDR2 FRNRAP come from the germline V gene. V shed 7 bases, J shed 5 bases, and the junction held 10 bases outside the gene matches. The CDR3 is CASDSPGTGDETQYF. CDR3 sequence (DNA): TGTGCTAGTGACTCCCCCGGGACAGGGGACGAGACCCAGTACTTC.

V and J are TRBV7-2 and TRBJ1-1, with 9 bases identical to TRBD1. CDR1 is SGHTA, CDR2 FQGNSA, per germline. This CDR3 is built from 16 residues. The V segment lost 5 bases and the J segment 4 bases; nucleotides outside the gene matches: 11. CDR3 region: CASSKQQGAGGTEAFF. In DNA, the CDR3 is TGTGCCAGCAGCAAACAACAGGGGGCGGGTGGCACTGAAGCTTTCTTT.

This clonotype was counted many times. The chain is built from TRBV19 and TRBJ2-4, with 7 bases identical to TRBD2. This CDR3 region has 17 residues. Germline V CDR1 and CDR2: LNHDA, SQIVND (reference sequence). The V and J ends lost 3 bases and 6 bases, in that order; junction bases with no gene match: 14. The CDR3: CASSISPVGGTTNIQYF. CDR3 sequence (DNA): TGTGCCAGTAGTATTTCCCCGGTTGGAGGGACTACAAACATTCAGTACTTC.

This clonotype has more than one count but fewer than ten. V gene TRBV6-2 or TRBV6-3 combines with J gene TRBJ2-4; no definite D call. The CDR3 sequence is 13 residues long. Trimming shortened V by 4 bases and J by 8 bases, and 12 bases separated the two germline ends. Germline V gene lookup returns CDR1 MNHEY and CDR2 SVGEGT. The CDR3 DNA reads TGTGCCAGCAGTTCGGGTAGCATAGACATTCAGTACTTC. Protein: CASSSGSIDIQYF.

This clonotype occurred many times. The chain has TRBV7-9 and TRBJ2-3; tentatively, D is TRBD1 (6 bases). With 2 bases removed from V and 3 bases from J, the gap between germline ends came to 9 bases. Germline loops: CDR1 SEHNR, CDR2 FQNEAQ (reference sequence). The CDR3 has 14 amino acids. The CDR3 DNA follows: TGTGCCAGCAGCTTAATACAGGGAACAGATACGCAGTATTTT. This translates into CASSLIQGTDTQYF.

This clonotype was counted ten times or more. V is TRBV6-2 or TRBV6-3 and J is TRBJ1-1; 7 bases align to TRBD1. The CDR3 sequence is 16 residues long. The germline V gene encodes CDR1 MNHEY and CDR2 SVGEGT. The J segment lost 0 bases and the V segment lost 7 bases, leaving 11 bases of the junction unmatched. The CDR3 loop reads CASIFRGGALNTEAFF. In DNA, the CDR3 is TGTGCCAGCATCTTCAGGGGGGGAGCCCTGAACACTGAAGCTTTCTTT.

Ten or more counts support this clonotype. The chain employs TRBV20-1 and TRBJ1-4, with unresolved D. V lost 1 base to trimming and J lost 5 bases, with 11 bases between them. Germline-derived CDR1 and CDR2 are DFQATT and SNEGSKA (reference sequence). The CDR3 length is 14 residues. The CDR3 is CSARASQNNEKLFF. The CDR3 nucleotides read TGCAGTGCTAGAGCTAGTCAGAACAATGAAAAACTGTTTTTT.

Ten or more counts support this clonotype. This chain connects TRBV7-8 to TRBJ2-5, with TRBD2 matching 9 bases. Germline values: CDR1 SGHVS, CDR2 FQNEAQ. The CDR3 runs to 16 residues. Losses at the gene ends were 4 bases for V and 2 bases for J; bases not matched to a gene: 8. The CDR3 coding sequence is TGTGCCAGCAGCTCGACCCGGCGGGGGGGGCAAGAGACCCAGTACTTC. Protein: CASSSTRRGGQETQYF.

The rearrangement links TRBV5-1 to TRBJ2-5, with D tentatively TRBD2 (6 bases). The germline V gene has CDR1 SGHRS and CDR2 YFSETQ. The CDR3 totals 13 residues. Trimming cost V 5 bases and J 5 bases, with 13 bases left between them. CDR3 DNA: TGCGCCAGCAGAGGAGGGGCTGGGGAGACCCAGTACTTC. This gives the protein CASRGGAGETQYF.

This clonotype was found many times. This rearrangement joins TRBV20-1 to TRBJ2-5, with 7 nucleotides matching TRBD2. Trimming took 3 bases from V and 5 from J; bases not matched to a gene: 12. Germline loops: CDR1 DFQATT, CDR2 SNEGSKA (reference sequence). This CDR3 region has 15 residues. CDR3 region: CSARIPGLAEETQYF. As DNA, the CDR3 is TGCAGTGCTAGGATCCCAGGCCTAGCGGAGGAGACCCAGTACTTC.

This clonotype has just a few counts. The chain combines TRBV5-1 with TRBJ2-1; perhaps TRBD1 as D (5 bases). Per germline, CDR1 SGHRS and CDR2 YFSETQ. Trimming removed 4 bases at V and 1 base at J, with 18 bases between. The CDR3 covers 17 residues. CDR3 amino acids: CASSPGTGPLSYNEQFF. Here the CDR3 DNA reads TGCGCCAGCAGCCCCGGAACAGGCCCCCTTTCCTACAATGAGCAGTTCTTC. The variable domain in full, completed from reference TRBV5-1 and TRBJ2-1, reads KAGVTQTPRYLIKTRGQQVTLSCSPISGHRSVSWYQQTPGQGLQFLFEYFSETQRNKGNFPGRFSGRQFSNSRSEMNVSTLELGDSALYLCASSPGTGPLSYNEQFFGPGTRLTVL.

This clonotype was picked up many times. V usage is TRBV7-2 and J usage is TRBJ1-1, with D unclear. Between the trimmed V and J ends, which lost 4 bases and 8 bases, there was a span of 8 bases. The CDR3 extends over 11 amino acids. Germline V lookup: CDR1 SGHTA, CDR2 FQGNSA. The CDR3 spells CASSSPREAFF. DNA for the CDR3: TGTGCCAGCAGCTCCCCGAGAGAAGCTTTCTTT. The variable domain in full, with the rest retrieved from reference TRBV7-2 and TRBJ1-1, is GAGVSQSPSNKVTEKGKDVELRCDPISGHTALYWYRQSLGQGLEFLIYFQGNSAPDKSGLPSDRFSAERTGGSVSTLTIQRTQQEDSAVYLCASSSPREAFFGQGTRLTVV.

This clonotype was seen at least ten times. This chain connects TRBV5-4 to TRBJ1-1, with a tentative D call TRBD1 (5 bases). The V gene's germline CDR1 is SGHNT and CDR2 YYREEE (reference sequence). The germline V and J ends were trimmed by 4 bases and 0 bases, with 13 bases remaining between them. The CDR3 is 15 amino acids. The CDR3 sequence: CASSTLGTVNTEAFF. For the CDR3, the DNA is TGTGCCAGCAGCACGCTCGGGACGGTGAACACTGAAGCTTTCTTT.

This clonotype was picked up many times. The CDR3 region has the DNA TGTGCCAGCAGCGCGAGAGGGAGTACCGATGAGCAGTTCTTC. This translates into CASSARGSTDEQFF. This chain joins TRBV7-9 and TRBJ2-1, with D possibly matching TRBD2 (5 bases). The CDR3 has 14 residues. Trimming left V 5 bases short and J 8 bases short, with 16 bases between. CDR1 is SEHNR and CDR2 is FQNEAQ in the germline V gene (reference sequence).

This clonotype has just a few counts. DNA of the CDR3: TGCGCCAGCAGCTTCACGGCGGACAGGGGGCCGATCACCGGGGAGCTGTTTTTT. Translating it yields CASSFTADRGPITGELFF. This rearrangement joins TRBV5-1 to TRBJ2-2; TRBD1 agrees at 11 bases. CDR3 size: 18 residues. Germline V gene sequence: CDR1 SGHRS, CDR2 YFSETQ. The junction had 10 bases not matched to a gene; V was cut back by 2 bases and J by 4 bases.

This clonotype was counted many times. This chain joins TRBV15 and TRBJ2-7; D gene unclear. CDR1 LNHNV and CDR2 YYDKDF come from the germline V gene (reference sequence). V was cut by 6 bases and J by 0 bases, with 6 bases left in between. The CDR3 covers 12 residues. The chain's CDR3 is CATSTDSYEQYF. The DNA for the CDR3 is TGTGCCACCAGTACGGACTCCTACGAGCAGTACTTC.

This clonotype was found many times. The chain joins TRBV10-3 to TRBJ2-7, with unresolved D. V lost 3 bases, J lost 2 bases, and 11 bases lay in between. CDR1 is ENHRY and CDR2 is SYGVKD in the germline V gene. This CDR3 has 14 residues. The CDR3 DNA sequence: TGTGCCATCAGTGACCTTGAACTAACCTACGAGCAGTACTTC. The encoded protein is CAISDLELTYEQYF.

In this sample, this clonotype turned up many times. The CDR3 loop is CASETLTGGQETQYF. In DNA form, the CDR3 reads TGTGCCAGCGAGACCCTAACTGGGGGCCAAGAGACCCAGTACTTC. This rearrangement joins TRBV7-8 to TRBJ2-5; D may match TRBD1 or TRBD2 (5 bases each). V was shortened by 8 bases and J by 1 base, with 17 bases between the two germline ends. This CDR3 has 15 residues. Germline CDR1 SGHVS, CDR2 FQNEAQ. Together with reference TRBV7-8 and TRBJ2-5, the CDR3 gives the full variable domain: GAGVSQSPRYKVAKRGQDVALRCDPISGHVSLFWYQQALGQGPEFLTYFQNEAQLDKSGLPSDRFFAERPEGSVSTLKIQRTQQEDSAVYLCASETLTGGQETQYFGPGTRLLVL.

This clonotype was seen many times. CDR3 coding DNA: TGTGCCAGCAGCAACCAGATTCTAGCGGGGGGTCCCCAGTATTTT. This translates into CASSNQILAGGPQYF. The rearrangement joins TRBV7-2 to TRBJ2-3, with TRBD2 matching 11 bases. The CDR3 loop spans 15 amino acids. Germline loops: CDR1 SGHTA, CDR2 FQGNSA. Germline trimming cut 5 bases from V and 12 bases from J; bases unmatched to any gene: 13.

This clonotype was counted many times. The chain is built from TRBV15 and TRBJ2-4; TRBD1 agrees at 7 bases. The CDR3 is 15 residues long. CDR1 and CDR2 from the germline V gene are LNHNV and YYDKDF (reference sequence). V shed 4 bases, J shed 11 bases, and the junction held 14 bases outside the gene matches. The DNA for the CDR3 is TGTGCCACCAGCAAGACCAGACAGGGCCAGAGCGTTCAGTACTTC. The encoded protein is CATSKTRQGQSVQYF.

This clonotype has at least ten counts. The V call is TRBV7-2, the J call TRBJ1-1; a possible D gene is TRBD1 (6 bases). The CDR3 spans 15 residues. V shed 1 base and J shed 0 bases, with 9 bases lying between them. Germline V gene lookup returns CDR1 SGHTA and CDR2 FQGNSA. CDR3 nucleotide sequence: TGTGCCAGCAGCTTAGAGCAGGGGATGAACACTGAAGCTTTCTTT. Protein product: CASSLEQGMNTEAFF.

This clonotype was picked up many times. This sequence joins TRBV6-5 and TRBJ2-2; tentatively, D is TRBD2 (5 bases). The germline V gene has CDR1 MNHEY and CDR2 SVGAGI. V lost 0 bases and J 3 bases, leaving 8 bases between the germline ends. The CDR3 extends over 15 amino acids. CDR3 amino acids: CASSYSRRDTGELFF. The CDR3 nucleotides read TGTGCCAGCAGTTACTCGAGGCGGGACACCGGGGAGCTGTTTTTT.

The table lists this clonotype with many counts. The chain employs TRBV7-9 and TRBJ2-1; D gene ambiguous. The CDR3 extends over 16 amino acids. V was shortened by 0 bases and J by 0 bases, with 9 bases between the two germline ends. CDR1 is SEHNR, CDR2 FQNEAQ, per germline (reference sequence). The CDR3 region has the DNA TGTGCCAGCAGCTTAGCGCTTCTGCGCTCCTACAATGAGCAGTTCTTC. Amino acid sequence: CASSLALLRSYNEQFF.